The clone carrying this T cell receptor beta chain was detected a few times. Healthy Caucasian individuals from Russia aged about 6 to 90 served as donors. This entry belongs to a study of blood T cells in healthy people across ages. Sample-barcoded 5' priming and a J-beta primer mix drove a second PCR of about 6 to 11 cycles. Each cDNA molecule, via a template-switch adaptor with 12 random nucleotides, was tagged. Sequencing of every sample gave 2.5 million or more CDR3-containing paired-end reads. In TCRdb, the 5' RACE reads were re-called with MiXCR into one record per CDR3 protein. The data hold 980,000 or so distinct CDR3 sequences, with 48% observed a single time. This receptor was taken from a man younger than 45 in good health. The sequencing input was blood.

The CDR3 protein is CASRRGGSTNYGYTF. CDR3 nucleotide sequence: TGTGCCAGCCGGAGGGGGGGGTCTACTAACTATGGCTACACCTTC. The gene calls are TRBV27 and TRBJ1-2, with D possibly TRBD1 on 6 matching bases. This CDR3 has 15 residues. Trimming left V 8 bases short and J 0 bases short, with 16 bases between. Looked up from germline, CDR1 is MNHEY and CDR2 is SMNVEV (reference sequence).